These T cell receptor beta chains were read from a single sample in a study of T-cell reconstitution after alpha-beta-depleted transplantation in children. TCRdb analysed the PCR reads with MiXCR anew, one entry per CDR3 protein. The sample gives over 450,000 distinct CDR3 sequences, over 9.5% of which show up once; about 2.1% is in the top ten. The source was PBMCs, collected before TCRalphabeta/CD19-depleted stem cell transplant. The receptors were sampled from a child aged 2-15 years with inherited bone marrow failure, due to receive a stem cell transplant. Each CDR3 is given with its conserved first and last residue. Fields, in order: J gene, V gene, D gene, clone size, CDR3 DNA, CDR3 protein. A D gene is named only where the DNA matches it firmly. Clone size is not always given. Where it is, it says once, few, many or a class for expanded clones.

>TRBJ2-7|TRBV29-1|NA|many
TGCAGCGTTGAATTCGGGCAGGGGAACGAGCAGTACTTC
CSVEFGQGNEQYF
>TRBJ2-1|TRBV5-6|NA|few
TGTGCCAGCAGCCCGCTAGTCTACAATGAGCAGTTCTTT
CASSPLVYNEQFF
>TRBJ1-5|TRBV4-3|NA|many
TGCGCCAGCAGCCTATACCCTAGCAATCAGCCCCAGCATTTT
CASSLYPSNQPQHF
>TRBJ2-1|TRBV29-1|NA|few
TGCAGCGTTGAAGTTCTAGCGTTAAATGAGCAGTTCTTC
CSVEVLALNEQFF
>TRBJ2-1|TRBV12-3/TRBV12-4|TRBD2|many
TGTGCCAGCAGTTTAGAAGCGGGAGAGGGGGGCAATGAGCAGTTCTTC
CASSLEAGEGGNEQFF
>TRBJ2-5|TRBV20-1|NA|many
TGCAGTGCTAGTCGCGGTGATCGGGAGACCCAGTACTTC
CSASRGDRETQYF
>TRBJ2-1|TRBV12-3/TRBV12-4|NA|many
TGTGCCAGCAGAAATCCCCCCCTCAATGAGCAGTTCTTC
CASRNPPLNEQFF
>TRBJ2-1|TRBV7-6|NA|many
TGTGCCAGCAGCTTAACTGCCGGGGCAGAGCAGTTCTTC
CASSLTAGAEQFF
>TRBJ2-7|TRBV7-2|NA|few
TGTGCCAGCAGCTTAGGTGGCCATGGGACCTACGAGCAGTACTTC
CASSLGGHGTYEQYF
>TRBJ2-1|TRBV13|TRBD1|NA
TGTGCCAGCAGCTCGGACAGGCCCCTTCACAATGAGCAGTTCTTC
CASSSDRPLHNEQFF
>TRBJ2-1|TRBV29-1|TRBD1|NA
TGCAGCGTTGAAGAGGGCGGGACAGGGGATCCCAATGAGCAGTTCTTC
CSVEEGGTGDPNEQFF
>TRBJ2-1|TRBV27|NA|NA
TGTGCCAGCAGTTTATCGTCTGAGGTCGGGAGCTCCTACAATGAGCAGTTCTTC
CASSLSSEVGSSYNEQFF
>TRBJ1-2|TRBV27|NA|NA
TGTGCCAGCAGTCCAGGGTCCCCAGGGGGCTACACCTTC
CASSPGSPGGYTF
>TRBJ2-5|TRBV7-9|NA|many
TGTGCCAGCAGGGCGGTCTTCCAAGAGACCCAGTACTTC
CASRAVFQETQYF
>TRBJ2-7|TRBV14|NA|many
TGTGCCAGCAGTCAAGCCCAAAACGAGCAGTACTTC
CASSQAQNEQYF
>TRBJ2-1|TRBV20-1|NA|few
TGCAGTGCTAGAAGTCCTCTGACCCATGAGCAGTTCTTC
CSARSPLTHEQFF
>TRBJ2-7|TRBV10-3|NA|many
TGTGCCATCAGTGGTATACGGGCTGAGCAGTACTTC
CAISGIRAEQYF
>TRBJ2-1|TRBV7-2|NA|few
TGTGCCAGCAGCTTAGGTAGGACTCTCGAGCAGTTCTTC
CASSLGRTLEQFF
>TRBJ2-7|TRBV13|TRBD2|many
TGTGCCAGCAGCTTTGCGGGAGTGAGGTACGAGCAGTACTTC
CASSFAGVRYEQYF
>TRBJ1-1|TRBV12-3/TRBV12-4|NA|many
TGTGCCAGCAGTGGCCCCACTGAAGCTTTCTTT
CASSGPTEAFF
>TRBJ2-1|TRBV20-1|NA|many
TGCAGTTTACGGATTCGAGGGGGCAATGAGCAGTTCTTC
CSLRIRGGNEQFF
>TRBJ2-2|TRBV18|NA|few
TGTGCCAGCTCACCAGGACTCCCTAACACCGGGGAGCTGTTTTTT
CASSPGLPNTGELFF
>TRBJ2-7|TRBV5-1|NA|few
TGCGCCAGCAGCTTGGGGGGCCCCTACTACGAGCAGTACTTC
CASSLGGPYYEQYF
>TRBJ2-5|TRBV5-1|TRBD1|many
TGCGCCAGCAGCACCGCCGGGACAGGGGTAGAGACCCAGTACTTC
CASSTAGTGVETQYF
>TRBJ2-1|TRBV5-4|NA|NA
TGTGCCAGCAGCTTGGGAACCCTACCGGGACTCGGGGGCCATGAGCAGTTCTTC
CASSLGTLPGLGGHEQFF
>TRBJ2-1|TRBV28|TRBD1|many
TGTGCCAGCAGTTCTCCTAGACAGGGGGAGTTCTTC
CASSSPRQGEFF
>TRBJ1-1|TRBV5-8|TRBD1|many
TGTGCCAGCAGTGAACAGGGGGCCACTGAAGCTTTCTTT
CASSEQGATEAFF
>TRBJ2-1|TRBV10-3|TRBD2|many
TGTGCCATCAGCTCGGGACTAGCGGGAGCCGGTGGGGCCAATGAGCAGTTCTTC
CAISSGLAGAGGANEQFF
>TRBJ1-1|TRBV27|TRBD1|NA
TGTGCCAGCAGTCTGGGACAGAGACACACTGAAGCTTTCTTT
CASSLGQRHTEAFF
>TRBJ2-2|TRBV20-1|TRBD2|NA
TGCAGTGCTAGAGTCCGCTACTCCGGGACTAGCATAACCGGGGAGCTGTTTTTT
CSARVRYSGTSITGELFF
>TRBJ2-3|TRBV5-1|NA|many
TGTGCCAGCAGTCTTGGCCCTGGCACAGATACGCAGTATTTT
CASSLGPGTDTQYF
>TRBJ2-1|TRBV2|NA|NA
TGTGCCAGCAGTGCCGCTCAGGGGAGCTCCTACAATGAGCAGTTCTTC
CASSAAQGSSYNEQFF
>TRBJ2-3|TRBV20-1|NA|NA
TGCAGTGCTCCAGCCCGCACGCAGTATTTT
CSAPARTQYF
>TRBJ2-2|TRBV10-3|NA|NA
TGTGCCACCCGGCCAGACGAGCACAGCACCGGGGAGCTGTTTTTT
CATRPDEHSTGELFF
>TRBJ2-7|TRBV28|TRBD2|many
TGTGCCAGCACCGCGGGGCGGGAGGGATACGAGCAGTACTTC
CASTAGREGYEQYF
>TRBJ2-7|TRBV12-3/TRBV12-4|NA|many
TGTGCCAGCAGTATAGCGGCCTCCTACGAGCAGTACTTC
CASSIAASYEQYF
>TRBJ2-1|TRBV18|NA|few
TGTGCCAGCTCACCATCAACTAGCTCCTACAATGAGCAGTTCTTC
CASSPSTSSYNEQFF
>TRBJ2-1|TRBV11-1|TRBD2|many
TGTGCCGCAGTCGATTTGGCGGGAGGGAAAAGCGGCTCCTACAATGAGCAGTTCTTC
CAAVDLAGGKSGSYNEQFF
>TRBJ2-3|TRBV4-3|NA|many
TGCGCCAGCAGCCCACTCGTAGGATCAGCCAAAGCTAGCACAGATACGCAGTATTTT
CASSPLVGSAKASTDTQYF
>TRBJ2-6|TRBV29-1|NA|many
TGCAGCGTACGAGGGGTCCTTTCTGGGGCCAACGTCCTGACTTTC
CSVRGVLSGANVLTF